These 9 T cell receptor beta chains were all obtained from the same sample, sequenced in a study of cytomegalovirus exposure and HLA in healthy donors. This PCR relied on a set of 60 Vbeta primers and 13 Jbeta primers. Produced via immunoSEQ multiplex PCR; TCRdb's table is partial and in-frame only. The data contain about 120,000 clones, about four fifths of them singletons. What was sequenced was PBMCs. The receptors shown here come from a man aged 25 to 40 in good health and CMV-seropositive.

V gene TRBV27 combines with J gene TRBJ2-7, with 7 bases fitting TRBD2. The V and J ends lost 5 bases and 1 base, in that order; junction bases with no gene match: 8. The germline V gene has CDR1 MNHEY and CDR2 SMNVEV (reference sequence). There are 15 residues in the CDR3. CDR3 region: CASSPAWTSSYEQYF. The CDR3 coding sequence is TGTGCCAGCAGTCCCGCCTGGACTAGTTCCTACGAGCAGTACTTC.

CDR3 protein: CASSLASNPSYEQYF. The CDR3, as DNA: TGCGCCAGCAGCTTGGCTAGCAACCCCTCCTACGAGCAGTACTTC. The rearrangement links TRBV5-1 to TRBJ2-7; D perhaps matches TRBD2 (5 bases). The CDR3 has 15 residues. The germline CDR1 and CDR2 sequences are SGHRS and YFSETQ. Trimming took 0 bases from V and 0 from J, leaving 10 bases between them.

The CDR3 nucleotides read TGTGCCAGCAGCCCCCCGGACAAACTCTACGAGCAGTACTTC. It codes for CASSPPDKLYEQYF. The chain employs TRBV11-2 and TRBJ2-7; a possible D gene is TRBD1 (5 bases). The CDR3 sequence is 14 residues long. Germline CDR1 SGHAT, CDR2 FQNNGV. V lost 5 bases, J lost 3 bases, and 14 bases lay in between.

V is TRBV5-4 and J is TRBJ2-7, with 7 bases identical to TRBD1. Germline V gives CDR1 SGHNT, CDR2 YYREEE (reference sequence). Trimming removed 3 bases from V and 5 bases from J; junction bases left unmatched: 5. CDR3 size: 13 residues. CDR3 protein: CASSSRQGDEQYF. The CDR3 nucleotides read TGTGCCAGCAGCTCAAGACAGGGTGACGAGCAGTACTTC. Drawing the rest from reference TRBV5-4 and TRBJ2-7, the complete variable domain is ETGVTQSPTHLIKTRGQQVTLRCSSQSGHNTVSWYQQALGQGPQFIFQYYREEENGRGNFPPRFSGLQFPNYSSELNVNALELDDSALYLCASSSRQGDEQYFGPGTRLTVT.

To note about this clone: The junction shows a germline mismatch at one end, possibly a read error. The identical CDR3 is also encoded by other nucleotide sequences in the sample. The chain combines TRBV27 with TRBJ2-7, with D perhaps TRBD2 (7 bases). Looked up from germline, CDR1 is MNHEY and CDR2 is SMNVEV (reference sequence). The CDR3 extends over 13 amino acids. The CDR3 sequence is CASRGGARYEQYF. The CDR3 coding sequence is TGTGCCAGCAGGGGGGGGGCGCGGTACGAGCAATACTTC.

This clone was observed a few times. This rearrangement joins TRBV19 to TRBJ1-4; 7 bases map to TRBD1. V lost 4 bases and J lost 4; bases outside the gene matches: 6. The CDR3 runs to 15 residues. CDR1 and CDR2 from the germline V gene are LNHDA and SQIVND (reference sequence). The CDR3 DNA sequence: TGTGCCAGTAGTACCGACAGGGCCGTTAATGAAAAACTGTTTTTT. Its translation is CASSTDRAVNEKLFF.

This chain connects TRBV29-1 to TRBJ2-1; D is unresolved. The CDR3 spans 12 residues. Trimming took 0 bases from V and 9 from J, leaving 9 bases between them. Germline-derived CDR1 and CDR2 are SQVTM and ANQGSEA. The CDR3: CSVEDLVGEQFF. Here the CDR3 DNA reads TGCAGCGTTGAAGATCTTGTCGGTGAGCAGTTCTTC.

The V gene is TRBV7-3, the J gene TRBJ2-3; 10 bases fit TRBD2. Germline CDR1 SGHTA, CDR2 FQGTGA. The CDR3 contains 15 residues. The V gene end was trimmed by 6 bases and the J gene end by 0 bases; junction bases not matched to a gene: 3. The CDR3 here is CASSTSGASTDTQYF. In DNA, the CDR3 is TGTGCCAGCAGTACTAGCGGGGCTAGCACAGATACGCAGTATTTT.

This clone was observed a single time. The chain employs TRBV11-3 and TRBJ1-2, with TRBD1 matching over 8 bases. Trimming cost V 4 bases and J 8 bases; bases outside gene matches: 6. This CDR3 is 13 amino acids long. Looked up from germline, CDR1 is SGHNT and CDR2 is YENEEA. The CDR3 here is CASSSDRAGGYTF. The CDR3 nucleotides are TGTGCCAGCAGCTCGGACAGGGCGGGGGGCTACACCTTC. Based on the CDR3 plus reference TRBV11-3 and TRBJ1-2, the full variable domain is EAGVVQSPRYKIIEKKQPVAFWCNPISGHNTLYWYLQNLGQGPELLIRYENEEAVDDSQLPKDRFSAERLKGVDSTLKIQPAELGDSAVYLCASSSDRAGGYTFGSGTRLTVV.